Following are 24 T cell receptor beta chains from one sample sequenced in a study of blood T cell repertoires in COVID-19. This table comes from immunoSEQ multiplex PCR, and its TCRdb copy is limited to in-frame clones, with some not included. Counted here are 200,000 to 300,000 clones, more than 75% occurring once; the ten biggest clones make up roughly 3%. Sequencing was carried out using peripheral blood. Receptor source: a woman aged 25-40 years who had recovered from COVID-19.

The chain is built from TRBV12-3 or TRBV12-4 and TRBJ2-5, with D perhaps matching TRBD2 (6 bases). The CDR3 extends over 12 amino acids. V lost 10 bases, J lost 4 bases, and 13 bases lay in between. CDR3 protein: CATAGPSETQYF. The DNA of the CDR3 is TGTGCCACCGCGGGACCCTCAGAGACCCAGTACTTC.

This chain links TRBV9 with TRBJ2-1, with TRBD1 matching 9 bases. CDR3 size: 16 residues. Losses at the gene ends were 0 bases for V and 5 bases for J; bases not matched to a gene: 6. Looked up from germline, CDR1 is SGDLS and CDR2 is YYNGEE. The CDR3 sequence is CASSVGAGTGNNEQFF. CDR3 DNA sequence: TGTGCCAGCAGCGTAGGGGCCGGGACAGGGAACAATGAGCAGTTCTTC.

V and J are TRBV18 and TRBJ2-7; possible D gene TRBD2, 7 bases. The V gene lost 3 bases and the J gene lost 6 bases, with 18 bases spanning the gap. The length of the CDR3 is 15 residues. Germline V lookup: CDR1 KGHSH, CDR2 LQKENI. The CDR3 reads CASSPLGGGEGEQYF. The CDR3 bases are TGTGCCAGCTCACCCTTGGGCGGGGGCGAAGGCGAGCAGTACTTC.

J is TRBJ1-5 and V is TRBV2; 7 positions agree with TRBD1. Germline V gene data show CDR1 as SNHLY and CDR2 as FYNNEI. V lost 4 bases, J lost 6 bases, and 6 bases stayed unmatched. The length of the CDR3 is 14 residues. CDR3 region: CASSVRGLGQPQHF. Written as DNA, the CDR3 is TGTGCCAGCAGTGTAAGGGGGCTCGGTCAGCCCCAGCATTTT.

The chain uses TRBV10-3 and TRBJ2-5; D perhaps matches TRBD2 (6 bases). The CDR3 totals 15 residues. CDR1 is ENHRY, CDR2 SYGVKD, per germline. V shed 0 bases and J shed 2 bases, with 10 bases lying between them. The CDR3 bases are TGTGCCATCAGTGAGTCTGGGGGGTCTCAAGAGACCCAGTACTTC. It translates to CAISESGGSQETQYF.

The chain has TRBV6-2 or TRBV6-3 and TRBJ1-2; the D is unclear. Trimming took off 2 bases at V and 3 bases at J, with 13 bases between the two ends. This CDR3 spans 15 amino acids. Looked up from germline, CDR1 is MNHEY and CDR2 is SVGEGT. The DNA of the CDR3 is TGTGCCAGCAGTTACCTAGAACAAGAATACTATGGCTACACCTTC. As protein: CASSYLEQEYYGYTF.

V usage is TRBV19 and J usage is TRBJ2-1, with TRBD2 identical over 12 bases. Germline CDR1 reads LNHDA; CDR2 reads SQIVND (reference sequence). CDR3 length: 16 residues. The V gene end was trimmed by 2 bases and the J gene end by 6 bases; junction bases not matched to a gene: 5. The CDR3 loop reads CASSISLLAGGNEQFF. In DNA, the CDR3 is TGTGCCAGTAGTATATCGTTACTAGCGGGGGGCAATGAGCAGTTCTTC.

V is TRBV6-5 and J is TRBJ1-5; 7 bases are a match to TRBD1. CDR3 length: 15 amino acids. V gave up 6 bases and J gave up 2 bases; unmatched junction bases: 7. The germline gives CDR1 MNHEY, CDR2 SVGAGI. The CDR3: CASRYRGIGNQPQHF. The CDR3 DNA reads TGTGCCAGCAGATACAGGGGTATCGGCAATCAGCCCCAGCATTTT.

This CDR3 reads CASERGYGYTF. The CDR3 DNA reads as TGTGCCAGCGAGCGGGGTTACGGCTACACCTTC. This chain connects TRBV9 to TRBJ1-2, with D hard to call. Trimming took off 7 bases at V and 8 bases at J, with 12 bases between the two ends. The germline V gene encodes CDR1 SGDLS and CDR2 YYNGEE. The CDR3 spans 11 residues.

Turning to this clone: The same CDR3 can be traced to other DNA sequences in this sample. This chain connects TRBV3-1 (or the pseudogene TRBV3-2) to TRBJ2-7, with 10 bases lining up with TRBD2. With V trimmed by 1 base and J by 0 bases, 0 bases remained unmatched. This CDR3 contains 15 residues. Germline V gene sequence: CDR1 LGHDT, CDR2 YNNKEL (reference sequence). The DNA of the CDR3 is TGTGCCAGCAGCCAAGTAGCGGGGGGCTCCTACGAGCAGTACTTC. Translated, it gives CASSQVAGGSYEQYF.

The rearrangement uses TRBV10-3 and TRBJ2-1; 11 nucleotides match TRBD1. The CDR3 is made up of 14 amino acids. Trimming at V came to 6 bases and at J to 6 bases, leaving 4 bases not matched to a gene. Germline V gene lookup returns CDR1 ENHRY and CDR2 SYGVKD. The CDR3 reads CAIRGTGGINEQFF. Written as DNA, the CDR3 is TGTGCCATCAGGGGGACAGGGGGGATCAATGAGCAGTTCTTC.

This clone was observed a single time. V usage is TRBV5-1 and J usage is TRBJ2-3; 7 bases are shared with TRBD1. Trimming at V came to 0 bases and at J to 5 bases, leaving 6 bases not matched to a gene. The CDR3 has 15 amino acids. CDR1 and CDR2 from the germline V gene are SGHRS and YFSETQ. The CDR3 bases are TGCGCCAGCAGCTTGGGACAGGGTATACAAGATACGCAGTATTTT. This translates into CASSLGQGIQDTQYF.

This chain uses TRBV30 with TRBJ2-7; D may be TRBD2 (5 bases). Germline V lookup: CDR1 GTSNPN, CDR2 SVGIG (reference sequence). V was pared by 5 bases and J by 0 bases, with 14 bases between. The CDR3 is made up of 14 amino acids. CDR3 nucleotides: TGTGCCTGGGGGCGGGTGCCGGGCTCCTACGAGCAGTACTTC. Its translation: CAWGRVPGSYEQYF. Full variable domain (remainder filled in from reference TRBV30 and TRBJ2-7): SQTIHQWPATLVQPVGSPLSLECTVEGTSNPNLYWYRQAAGRGLQLLFYSVGIGQISSEVPQNLSASRPQDRQFILSSKKLLLSDSGFYLCAWGRVPGSYEQYFGPGTRLTVT.

The chain uses TRBV12-5 and TRBJ1-1, with 12 positions matching TRBD1. CDR3 size: 21 residues. Germline CDR1 reads LGHNT; CDR2 reads FRNRAP. Trimming at V came to 0 bases and at J to 3 bases, leaving 17 bases not matched to a gene. CDR3 DNA sequence: TGTGCTAGTGGTTTGGTTCTCTCCGGGACAGGGGGCCCTATCGGGTACACTGAAGCTTTCTTT. It encodes CASGLVLSGTGGPIGYTEAFF. The variable domain in full, with the rest retrieved from reference TRBV12-5 and TRBJ1-1, is DARVTQTPRHKVTEMGQEVTMRCQPILGHNTVFWYRQTMMQGLELLAYFRNRAPLDDSGMPKDRFSAEMPDATLATLKIQPSEPRDSAVYFCASGLVLSGTGGPIGYTEAFFGQGTRLTVV.

The V gene is TRBV7-2, the J gene TRBJ1-2; possible D gene TRBD1, 6 bases. The CDR3 length is 13 residues. Trimming pared 4 bases from V and 3 bases from J, leaving 9 bases between. CDR1 and CDR2 (germline): SGHTA, FQGNSA. As DNA, the CDR3 is TGTGCCAGCAGCTCGGACAGCCACTATGGCTACACCTTC. Protein: CASSSDSHYGYTF.

The rearrangement links TRBV2 to TRBJ1-5; 9 bases are a match to TRBD1. This CDR3 has 14 residues. Germline lookup yields CDR1 SNHLY and CDR2 FYNNEI. V lost 8 bases and J lost 4; bases outside the gene matches: 6. The CDR3 sequence: CASRYDRGNQPQHF. Written as DNA, the CDR3 is TGTGCCAGCCGATACGACAGGGGGAATCAGCCCCAGCATTTT.

V and J are TRBV5-1 and TRBJ2-7, with 7 bases matching TRBD2. The length of the CDR3 is 14 residues. Germline trimming cut 3 bases from V and 1 base from J; bases unmatched to any gene: 4. Germline V gene sequence: CDR1 SGHRS, CDR2 YFSETQ. The CDR3 nucleotides are TGCGCCAGCAGCTGGGAGGGACCATCCTACGAGCAGTACTTC. Protein sequence: CASSWEGPSYEQYF.

The genes are TRBV18 and TRBJ1-1, with 10 nucleotides matching TRBD1. After removal of 5 bases from V and 3 bases from J, the junction contained 9 bases not matched to a gene. This CDR3 region has 16 residues. Germline loops: CDR1 KGHSH, CDR2 LQKENI. The CDR3 loop reads CASSIPGQGIYTEAFF. The CDR3 DNA is TGTGCCAGCTCAATTCCGGGACAGGGGATTTACACTGAAGCTTTCTTT.

The chain is built from TRBV7-3 and TRBJ2-1, with a tentative D call TRBD2 (6 bases). Trimming left V 5 bases short and J 4 bases short, with 9 bases between. The CDR3 runs to 13 residues. Per germline, CDR1 SGHTA and CDR2 FQGTGA. CDR3 DNA sequence: TGTGCCAGCAGCCCTAGCGCGTACAATGAGCAGTTCTTC. Translating it yields CASSPSAYNEQFF.

The J gene is TRBJ2-1, the V gene TRBV6-5, with 8 bases that match TRBD1. In germline, CDR1 is MNHEY, CDR2 SVGAGI. Trimming at V came to 2 bases and at J to 7 bases, leaving 7 bases not matched to a gene. This CDR3 contains 15 residues. The CDR3 DNA is TGTGCCAGCAGTTACGTCGGGCAGGGGGCTAATGAGCAGTTCTTC. Protein product: CASSYVGQGANEQFF.

The gene calls are TRBV5-1 and TRBJ2-1, with 7 bases lining up with TRBD2. V trimming: 0 bases; J trimming: 2 bases; junction bases outside the gene matches: 8. There are 17 residues in the CDR3. Germline V gene lookup returns CDR1 SGHRS and CDR2 YFSETQ. DNA of the CDR3: TGCGCCAGCAGCTTGGGATTTCGAGCGGGGACCTACAATGAGCAGTTCTTC. Translating it yields CASSLGFRAGTYNEQFF.

CDR3 residues: CASSGGTGVEKLFF. DNA for the CDR3: TGTGCCAGCAGTGGTGGGACAGGGGTTGAAAAACTGTTTTTT. The chain is built from TRBV2 and TRBJ1-4, with 10 bases lining up with TRBD1. The CDR3 runs 14 residues. V trimming: 4 bases; J trimming: 7 bases; junction bases outside the gene matches: 3. In germline, CDR1 is SNHLY, CDR2 FYNNEI. The full variable domain, in which reference TRBV2 and TRBJ1-4 provide the parts outside the CDR3, is EPEVTQTPSHQVTQMGQEVILRCVPISNHLYFYWYRQILGQKVEFLVSFYNNEISEKSEIFDDQFSVERPDGSNFTLKIRSTKLEDSAMYFCASSGGTGVEKLFFGSGTQLSVL.

The rearrangement links TRBV2 to TRBJ2-5; tentative D call: TRBD1 (5 bases). This CDR3 region has 17 residues. CDR1 SNHLY and CDR2 FYNNEI come from the germline V gene. The ends were cut back, 2 bases at V and 0 bases at J, with 16 bases in the middle. The CDR3 here is CASSELRNRQYQETQYF. The CDR3 DNA follows: TGTGCCAGCAGTGAACTGCGAAACCGACAGTACCAAGAGACCCAGTACTTC.

DNA of the CDR3: TGCGCCAGCAGCTTGGCCATGGGAATGGGACAGGGGTACAATGAGCAGTTCTTC. This codes for CASSLAMGMGQGYNEQFF. The V gene is TRBV5-1, the J gene TRBJ2-1, with 10 bases fitting TRBD1. Germline values: CDR1 SGHRS, CDR2 YFSETQ. Trimming took 0 bases from V and 4 from J; bases not matched to a gene: 10. This CDR3 contains 18 residues.